This T cell receptor (beta chain) was sequenced for a study of blood T cell repertoires in COVID-19. Study-wide background: The samples span acute and convalescent COVID-19 from the United States, Italy and Spain.

Participants were aged roughly 18 to 90 years, lived in about 26 US areas, and enrolled virtually. Germline V CDR1 and CDR2: LNHNV, YYDKDF (reference sequence). The CDR3 has 15 residues. Trimming took off 0 bases at V and 4 bases at J, with 10 bases between the two ends. This clone came up a few times. The repertoire was sequenced with immunoSEQ multiplex PCR; TCRdb's copy has only in-frame clones and lacks some. The table lists about 240,000 clones, around 89% of them singletons. The receptor comes from a man aged 35-49 years who had recovered from COVID-19. The sequencing input was PBMCs or T cells enriched from blood (not recorded which). This chain joins TRBV15 and TRBJ1-5; D remains ambiguous. The CDR3 here is CATSRDRYPNQPQHF. The CDR3 bases are TGTGCCACCAGCAGAGATCGGTACCCAAATCAGCCCCAGCATTTT.